This entry lists 25 T cell receptor beta chains sequenced from one sample in a study of T cell repertoires in cytomegalovirus infection. One entry per CDR3 protein, called by TCRdb with MiXCR from the reads. This table holds about 260,000 distinct CDR3 sequences, approximately 8.3% found once. The source material was PBMCs. Receptor source: a human donor in good health (CMV status not recorded). Some clones in this sample may be carry-over from other donors' samples.

The table lists this clonotype with many counts. The chain carries TRBV7-8 and TRBJ1-1; D perhaps matches TRBD1 (6 bases). Trimming shortened V by 7 bases and J by 6 bases, and 21 bases separated the two germline ends. This CDR3 has 15 residues. Germline-derived CDR1 and CDR2 are SGHVS and FQNEAQ. CDR3 residues: CASKVSSGGASEAFF. CDR3 DNA sequence: TGTGCCAGCAAGGTATCGTCGGGGGGCGCTTCTGAAGCTTTCTTT. Drawing the rest from reference TRBV7-8 and TRBJ1-1, the complete variable domain is GAGVSQSPRYKVAKRGQDVALRCDPISGHVSLFWYQQALGQGPEFLTYFQNEAQLDKSGLPSDRFFAERPEGSVSTLKIQRTQQEDSAVYLCASKVSSGGASEAFFGQGTRLTVV.

In its sample, this clonotype was seen many times. The J gene is TRBJ2-1, the V gene TRBV2, with no clear D. The CDR3 covers 13 residues. The V and J ends lost 7 bases and 6 bases respectively, with 13 bases between them. Germline V gene sequence: CDR1 SNHLY, CDR2 FYNNEI. CDR3 region: CASKETPFNEQFF. For the CDR3, the DNA is TGTGCCAGCAAGGAGACCCCCTTCAATGAGCAGTTCTTC.

This clonotype was seen many times. This chain joins TRBV20-1 and TRBJ2-7; 8 nucleotides match TRBD2. This CDR3 is 14 amino acids long. CDR1 and CDR2 (germline): DFQATT, SNEGSKA (reference sequence). V gave up 2 bases and J gave up 5 bases; unmatched junction bases: 8. The CDR3 spells CSARTRGRSDEQYF. Here the CDR3 DNA reads TGCAGTGCTAGAACCCGCGGGAGGTCGGACGAGCAGTACTTC.

This clonotype turned up a few times. V and J are TRBV6-2 or TRBV6-3 and TRBJ2-7; 10 bases map to TRBD2. V lost 6 bases to trimming and J lost 3 bases; unmatched junction nucleotides: 8. Germline V CDR1 and CDR2: MNHEY, SVGEGT. The CDR3 length is 15 residues. The CDR3: CASRPSGGAFYEQYF. The DNA of the CDR3 is TGTGCCAGCAGGCCTAGCGGGGGAGCCTTCTACGAGCAGTACTTC.

This clonotype was counted many times. The gene calls are TRBV6-6 and TRBJ2-7; D tentatively fits TRBD1 or TRBD2 (5 bases each). V was trimmed by 0 bases and J by 3 bases, leaving 18 bases between them. CDR3 length equals 17 residues. CDR1 is MNHNY and CDR2 is SVGAGI in the germline V gene (reference sequence). The CDR3 DNA reads TGTGCCAGCAGTTACTCGACGGGGCCCCCTCTTTTCTACGAGCAGTACTTC. Encoded protein: CASSYSTGPPLFYEQYF.

This clonotype was seen ten or more times. The chain combines TRBV20-1 with TRBJ1-5; no clear D. CDR3 length: 14 residues. V dropped 0 bases and J dropped 4 bases, with 10 bases sitting between them. CDR1 is DFQATT and CDR2 is SNEGSKA in the germline V gene (reference sequence). The CDR3 region has the DNA TGCAGTGCTAGAGATACATGGGGAAATCAGCCCCAGCATTTT. It codes for CSARDTWGNQPQHF.

The chain recombines TRBV12-3 or TRBV12-4 with TRBJ1-5, with 9 bases lining up with TRBD1. V lost 1 base and J lost 0; bases outside the gene matches: 1. This CDR3 spans 16 amino acids. CDR3 DNA: TGTGCCAGCAGTTTAGGGGACAGGGATAGCAATCAGCCCCAGCATTTT. Amino acids: CASSLGDRDSNQPQHF.

The table lists this clonotype with many counts. The genes are TRBV7-2 and TRBJ1-1; 9 bases fit TRBD1. CDR3 length: 15 residues. J lost 5 bases, V lost 5 bases, and 9 bases had no gene match. Germline CDR1 reads SGHTA; CDR2 reads FQGNSA. CDR3 loop: CASSGTGTGRTEAFF. The DNA of the CDR3 is TGTGCCAGCAGCGGAACCGGGACAGGGAGGACTGAAGCTTTCTTT.

The sample holds many counts of this clonotype. The chain links TRBV11-3 to TRBJ1-1, with unresolved D. There are 13 residues in the CDR3. The germline CDR1 and CDR2 sequences are SGHNT and YENEEA. Trimming took 5 bases from V and 0 from J, leaving 7 bases between them. CDR3 sequence reads: CASSLYLNTEAFF. In DNA, the CDR3 is TGTGCCAGCAGCCTCTATCTGAACACTGAAGCTTTCTTT.

This clonotype was counted only a few times. This rearrangement joins TRBV7-2 to TRBJ2-3; a possible D gene is TRBD2 (7 bases). Germline CDR1 and CDR2: SGHTA and FQGNSA. Trimming left V 7 bases short and J 10 bases short, with 21 bases between. This CDR3 has 14 amino acids. CDR3 nucleotide sequence: TGTGCCAGCACCCAAGGGGGGGCCCCCTACCCGCAGTATTTT. Translating it yields CASTQGGAPYPQYF.

This clonotype was counted between two and nine times. The V call is TRBV27, the J call TRBJ2-3, with D possibly called TRBD1 or TRBD2 (5 bases each). In germline, CDR1 is MNHEY, CDR2 SMNVEV (reference sequence). The V gene lost 4 bases and the J gene lost 6 bases, with 17 bases spanning the gap. The CDR3 sequence is 15 residues long. CDR3 loop: CASSSWDAAQDTQYF. CDR3 coding DNA: TGTGCCAGCAGTTCATGGGACGCCGCCCAGGATACGCAGTATTTT.

The chain has TRBV2 and TRBJ2-5; D may be TRBD1 (5 bases). V lost 0 bases and J 1 base, leaving 12 bases between the germline ends. The CDR3 sequence is 16 residues long. Germline CDR1 and CDR2: SNHLY and FYNNEI. As DNA, the CDR3 is TGTGCCAGCAGTGAAGCGCCCCAGGGCCTCCAAGAGACCCAGTACTTC. Translation: CASSEAPQGLQETQYF. The full variable domain, rest sourced from reference TRBV2 and TRBJ2-5, is EPEVTQTPSHQVTQMGQEVILRCVPISNHLYFYWYRQILGQKVEFLVSFYNNEISEKSEIFDDQFSVERPDGSNFTLKIRSTKLEDSAMYFCASSEAPQGLQETQYFGPGTRLLVL.

This clonotype was detected only a few times. This chain uses TRBV20-1 with TRBJ1-1, with a possible D match to TRBD1 (5 bases). From germline, CDR1 is DFQATT and CDR2 SNEGSKA (reference sequence). Trimming left V 5 bases short and J 2 bases short, with 15 bases between. CDR3 length: 14 amino acids. The CDR3 region has the DNA TGCAGTGCTCAGCAGGGAGGGAGCAACACTGAAGCTTTCTTT. Residues: CSAQQGGSNTEAFF.

This clonotype was seen at least ten times. V and J are TRBV7-2 and TRBJ2-2, with 13 bases matching TRBD2. The CDR3 spans 17 residues. Germline CDR1 SGHTA, CDR2 FQGNSA. V was pared by 10 bases and J by 0 bases, with 8 bases of the junction left unmatched. The CDR3 nucleotides read TGTGCCAACCTACTAGCGGGGGGGCTTGCGAACACCGGGGAGCTGTTTTTT. Translated, it gives CANLLAGGLANTGELFF.

The V call is TRBV14, the J call TRBJ2-5; 9 nucleotides agree with TRBD1. This CDR3 is 14 amino acids long. Unmatched junction bases numbered 12, after V lost 8 bases and J lost 8 bases. Germline V gene sequence: CDR1 SGHDN, CDR2 FVKESK. For the CDR3, the DNA is TGTGCCAGCGACCAGGGGGGACAGGGTGAAACCCAGTACTTC. Its protein is CASDQGGQGETQYF.

This clonotype was recorded a few times. The chain has TRBV7-9 and TRBJ1-1; 7 bases agree with TRBD1. V trimming: 5 bases; J trimming: 0 bases; junction bases outside the gene matches: 6. The CDR3 has 15 residues. CDR1 is SEHNR, CDR2 FQNEAQ, per germline (reference sequence). CDR3 sequence: CASSRQGQMNTEAFF. CDR3 in DNA: TGTGCCAGCAGCCGACAGGGACAAATGAACACTGAAGCTTTCTTT.

At least ten counts were recorded for this clonotype. This chain links TRBV7-2 with TRBJ1-3; D is uncertain. CDR3 length equals 13 residues. Germline loops: CDR1 SGHTA, CDR2 FQGNSA. Between the trimmed V and J ends, which lost 0 bases and 8 bases, there was a span of 8 bases. The CDR3 region has the DNA TGTGCCAGCAGCTTAGCCGGGAGGCACACCATATATTTT. It is translated as CASSLAGRHTIYF.

In this sample, this clonotype turned up many times. V is TRBV12-3 or TRBV12-4 and J is TRBJ2-7; D is undetermined. Trimming took 6 bases from V and 5 from J, leaving 14 bases between them. The CDR3 runs to 13 residues. This CDR3 is CASRDSMVNEQYF. In DNA, the CDR3 is TGTGCCAGCAGAGACTCGATGGTCAACGAGCAGTACTTC.

This clonotype appeared many times. The rearrangement links TRBV7-2 to TRBJ2-5; D unresolved. The germline V and J ends were trimmed by 5 bases and 2 bases, with 12 bases remaining between them. The length of the CDR3 is 14 residues. Germline V gene lookup returns CDR1 SGHTA and CDR2 FQGNSA. The CDR3 here is CASSTSRFQETQYF. Here the CDR3 DNA reads TGTGCCAGCAGCACCAGCAGATTTCAAGAGACCCAGTACTTC.

Details on this clonotype: One junction end does not reproduce the germline sequence, and a read error may be involved. This rearrangement joins TRBV28 to TRBJ2-4; possible D gene TRBD2, 5 bases. The V gene's germline CDR1 is MDHEN and CDR2 SYDVKM. This CDR3 spans 13 amino acids. CDR3 sequence: CASGGLAKNIQYF. The DNA for the CDR3 is TGCGCCAGCGGCGGGCTAGCCAAAAACATTCAGTACTTC.

Ten or more counts support this clonotype. The chain couples TRBV7-9 to TRBJ1-1; no firm D call. The CDR3 totals 13 residues. CDR1 is SEHNR, CDR2 FQNEAQ, per germline (reference sequence). The V and J ends lost 5 bases and 1 base respectively, with 8 bases between them. The CDR3 spells CASSDQQNTEAFF. CDR3 sequence (DNA): TGTGCCAGCAGCGACCAACAGAACACTGAAGCTTTCTTT.

CDR3 sequence: CATSRERALDTQYF. Written as DNA, the CDR3 is TGTGCCACCAGCAGGGAACGGGCCCTGGATACGCAGTATTTT. V usage is TRBV15 and J usage is TRBJ2-3; D unclear. CDR3 size: 14 residues. V dropped 3 bases and J dropped 6 bases, with 13 bases sitting between them. Germline CDR1 LNHNV, CDR2 YYDKDF (reference sequence).

V gene TRBV7-2 combines with J gene TRBJ2-4; D remains unclear. The CDR3 extends over 17 amino acids. Trimming removed 5 bases from V and 1 base from J, with 18 bases in between. The germline V gene has CDR1 SGHTA and CDR2 FQGNSA. The CDR3 DNA follows: TGTGCCAGCAGCCGCCCCCCGGAAGTCCTGGCCAAAAACATTCAGTACTTC. Translated, it gives CASSRPPEVLAKNIQYF.

This clonotype was seen repeatedly, ten times or more. The rearrangement joins TRBV18 to TRBJ2-7, with D possibly TRBD1 on 6 matching bases. Germline V CDR1 and CDR2: KGHSH, LQKENI. The V and J ends lost 4 bases and 6 bases respectively, with 19 bases between them. CDR3 length: 15 amino acids. The CDR3 is CASSLTGTVGREQYF. The DNA of the CDR3 is TGTGCCAGCTCACTCACAGGGACCGTGGGACGCGAGCAGTACTTC.

This clonotype came up many times. V and J are TRBV20-1 and TRBJ1-5; TRBD1 matches at 8 bases. V shed 6 bases, J shed 1 base, and the junction held 8 bases outside the gene matches. The CDR3 has 15 residues. Germline V gene lookup returns CDR1 DFQATT and CDR2 SNEGSKA (reference sequence). The CDR3 DNA follows: TGCAGTGCCCCGCCGAGACAGGGGAGCAATCAGCCCCAGCATTTT. This gives the protein CSAPPRQGSNQPQHF.